The 29 T cell receptor beta chains in this list originate from one sample, sequenced in a study of T cells in Graves' hyperthyroidism and ophthalmopathy. Amplified TCR beta CDR3 regions came from RNA transcripts. Carried out on the TCR CDR3, a first-round RT-PCR used the HTBI primer set. TCRdb processed the multiplex PCR reads anew with MiXCR; each CDR3 protein has one entry. The sample holds under 400,000 distinct CDR3 sequences, roughly 18% seen once. Sequencing was carried out using blood. All receptors derive from a woman aged 45-60 years with Graves' hyperthyroidism.

This chain joins TRBV24-1 and TRBJ2-3, with D possibly being TRBD1 (6 bases). Trimming left V 4 bases short and J 0 bases short, with 10 bases between. The CDR3 consists of 15 residues. Germline CDR1 and CDR2: KGHDR and SFDVKD. The CDR3 region has the DNA TGTGCCACCAGTGAGGGGGCATACAGCACAGATACGCAGTATTTT. Its translation is CATSEGAYSTDTQYF.

The gene calls are TRBV2 and TRBJ2-3, with 8 bases lining up with TRBD2. Losses at the gene ends were 2 bases for V and 2 bases for J; bases not matched to a gene: 3. Germline CDR1 and CDR2: SNHLY and FYNNEI. CDR3 length: 15 amino acids. The CDR3: CASSERGGITDTQYF. Written as DNA, the CDR3 is TGTGCCAGCAGTGAACGGGGGGGAATCACAGATACGCAGTATTTT.

In this sample, this clonotype turned up a few times. The chain recombines TRBV7-2 with TRBJ2-3, with D uncertain. This CDR3 contains 13 residues. The V end was cut by 0 bases, the J end by 6 bases, with 7 bases between. Looked up from germline, CDR1 is SGHTA and CDR2 is FQGNSA. CDR3 sequence: CASSLAYGDTQYF. The CDR3 region has the DNA TGTGCCAGCAGCTTAGCTTATGGTGATACGCAGTATTTT.

In the case of this clonotype: At one end, the junction sequence differs from germline, possibly due to a read error. This rearrangement joins TRBV18 to TRBJ1-2, with D unclear. The CDR3 covers 18 residues. Germline V gene data show CDR1 as KGHSH and CDR2 as LQKENI. The CDR3 region has the DNA TGTGCCAGCTCACCACCCGGGAGTGGCCACTACTTCTTATATGGTTACACCTTC. Translating gives CASSPPGSGHYFLYGYTF.

The rearrangement uses TRBV2 and TRBJ2-6; D gene uncertain. Germline CDR1 is SNHLY and CDR2 is FYNNEI. The CDR3 runs 15 residues. Trimming removed 4 bases at V and 0 bases at J, with 7 bases between. CDR3 in DNA: TGTGCCAGCAGTGTGGGCCCCTCTGGGGCCAACGTCCTGACTTTC. Translation: CASSVGPSGANVLTF.

This clonotype was detected ten times or more. The rearrangement joins TRBV7-2 to TRBJ2-5; D is uncertain. V shed 0 bases and J shed 2 bases, with 7 bases lying between them. CDR1 SGHTA and CDR2 FQGNSA come from the germline V gene. The CDR3 totals 14 residues. This CDR3 is CASSLATTQETQYF. The CDR3 bases are TGTGCCAGCAGCTTAGCGACGACACAAGAGACCCAGTACTTC.

This clonotype came up a few times. V and J are TRBV19 and TRBJ1-6; TRBD1 is a possible D gene (5 bases). CDR1 LNHDA and CDR2 SQIVND come from the germline V gene (reference sequence). The CDR3 spans 12 residues. V shed 7 bases and J shed 8 bases, with 9 bases lying between them. Here the CDR3 reads CASTRGDSPLHF. The CDR3 nucleotides read TGTGCCAGTACAAGAGGGGATTCACCCCTCCACTTT. Full variable domain (outside the CDR3, taken from reference TRBV19 and TRBJ1-6): DGGITQSPKYLFRKEGQNVTLSCEQNLNHDAMYWYRQDPGQGLRLIYYSQIVNDFQKGDIAEGYSVSREKKESFPLTVTSAQKNPTAFYLCASTRGDSPLHFGNGTRLTVT.

This clonotype came up a few times. This sequence joins TRBV19 and TRBJ1-4; 9 positions match TRBD1. Germline-derived CDR1 and CDR2 are LNHDA and SQIVND (reference sequence). This CDR3 region has 15 residues. Trimming cost V 4 bases and J 5 bases; bases outside gene matches: 5. The CDR3 reads CASSTSTGGNEKLFF. As DNA, the CDR3 is TGTGCCAGTAGTACTTCGACAGGGGGAAATGAAAAACTGTTTTTT. Filled out from reference TRBV19 and TRBJ1-4, the complete variable domain reads DGGITQSPKYLFRKEGQNVTLSCEQNLNHDAMYWYRQDPGQGLRLIYYSQIVNDFQKGDIAEGYSVSREKKESFPLTVTSAQKNPTAFYLCASSTSTGGNEKLFFGSGTQLSVL.

V and J are TRBV19 and TRBJ2-1; no clear D gene. This CDR3 has 13 residues. The V gene's germline CDR1 is LNHDA and CDR2 SQIVND (reference sequence). V was clipped by 1 base and J by 7 bases, with 8 bases between them. The CDR3 DNA follows: TGTGCCAGTAGTATAGTCATGGGGAATGAGCAGTTCTTC. Translation gives CASSIVMGNEQFF. Looking up the rest from reference TRBV19 and TRBJ2-1 gives the full variable domain: DGGITQSPKYLFRKEGQNVTLSCEQNLNHDAMYWYRQDPGQGLRLIYYSQIVNDFQKGDIAEGYSVSREKKESFPLTVTSAQKNPTAFYLCASSIVMGNEQFFGPGTRLTVL.

This clonotype showed up just a few times. The chain links TRBV7-9 to TRBJ2-1; TRBD1 or TRBD2 may be the D gene (6 bases each). This CDR3 has 16 residues. CDR1 and CDR2 from the germline V gene are SEHNR and FQNEAQ (reference sequence). Deletions cut 5 bases from V and 2 bases from J, with 16 bases between. CDR3 coding DNA: TGTGCCAGCAGCACCATACGGGGGCCCCCCTACAATGAGCAGTTCTTC. Its protein is CASSTIRGPPYNEQFF.

Ten or more counts support this clonotype. The chain joins TRBV12-5 to TRBJ2-3, with 7 bases identical to TRBD2. Trimming removed 7 bases from V and 4 bases from J; junction bases left unmatched: 11. This CDR3 comprises 15 residues. Per germline, CDR1 LGHNT and CDR2 FRNRAP. The CDR3: CASAKMGGSADTQYF. In DNA, the CDR3 is TGTGCTAGTGCCAAGATGGGCGGGAGCGCAGATACGCAGTATTTT.

This clonotype was observed at least ten times. The chain employs TRBV11-2 and TRBJ1-1; 11 bases fit TRBD1. The CDR3 runs to 15 residues. Per the germline V gene, CDR1 is SGHAT and CDR2 is FQNNGV. V dropped 1 base and J dropped 10; count of bases not matched to a gene: 8. As DNA, the CDR3 is TGTGCCAGCAGCTTAGGGGGGACAGGGGGTGAGGGAGCTTTCTTT. This codes for CASSLGGTGGEGAFF.

This clonotype came up a few times. This chain uses TRBV11-2 with TRBJ2-7; 9 bases align to TRBD1. Germline CDR1 is SGHAT and CDR2 is FQNNGV. The trim removed 1 base at V and 2 bases at J, leaving 0 bases unmatched. The CDR3 runs to 14 residues. The CDR3 sequence is CASSLGTGAYEQYV. The CDR3 DNA sequence: TGTGCCAGCAGCTTAGGGACAGGGGCCTACGAGCAGTACGTC.

This clonotype was seen at least ten times. The chain employs TRBV15 and TRBJ2-6; TRBD2 agrees at 7 bases. Germline CDR1 reads LNHNV; CDR2 reads YYDKDF (reference sequence). The CDR3 length is 18 residues. The V segment lost 5 bases and the J segment 1 base; nucleotides outside the gene matches: 11. In nucleotides, the CDR3 is TGTGCCACCAGCGGCGGGGGAATTGAAACTTCTGGGGCCAACGTCCTGACTTTC. This translates into CATSGGGIETSGANVLTF.

Ten or more counts support this clonotype. The chain is built from TRBV5-1 and TRBJ2-5; TRBD1 agrees at 7 bases. The V and J ends lost 3 bases and 5 bases, in that order; junction bases with no gene match: 10. Germline loops: CDR1 SGHRS, CDR2 YFSETQ. The CDR3 covers 15 residues. DNA for the CDR3: TGCGCCAGCAGCTCTCAGGGGGACGGGGACGAGACCCAGTACTTC. This encodes CASSSQGDGDETQYF.

The table lists this clonotype with many counts. The rearrangement joins TRBV2 to TRBJ2-5, with TRBD1 as a possible D gene (6 bases). The V gene lost 2 bases and the J gene lost 5 bases, with 12 bases spanning the gap. The CDR3 consists of 14 residues. From germline, CDR1 is SNHLY and CDR2 FYNNEI. The CDR3 bases are TGTGCCAGCAGTGAAAACAGGGTTATGGAGACCCAGTACTTC. Its protein is CASSENRVMETQYF.

Turning to this clonotype: A much more abundant neighbour one base away suggests this may be a read error. The gene calls are TRBV5-5 and TRBJ1-1; the D is unclear. This CDR3 has 15 residues. Germline V lookup: CDR1 SGHKS, CDR2 YYEKEE (reference sequence). The V gene lost 2 bases and the J gene lost 4 bases, with 15 bases spanning the gap. The CDR3: CASSFSGASRTEAFF. The CDR3 DNA reads TGTGCCAGCAGCTTTTCGGGAGCCTCGCGCACTGAAGCTTTCTTT.

This clonotype was seen more than once but under ten times. The genes are TRBV11-2 and TRBJ2-1; perhaps D is TRBD1 or TRBD2 (5 bases each). This CDR3 contains 14 residues. The ends were cut back, 3 bases at V and 6 bases at J, with 12 bases in the middle. Looked up from germline, CDR1 is SGHAT and CDR2 is FQNNGV. CDR3 region: CASSFGGVFNEQFF. DNA of the CDR3: TGTGCCAGCAGCTTTGGGGGAGTGTTCAATGAGCAGTTCTTC.

This clonotype was seen at least ten times. The V call is TRBV20-1, the J call TRBJ2-7, with TRBD1 as a possible D gene (5 bases). The CDR3 consists of 12 residues. Germline loops: CDR1 DFQATT, CDR2 SNEGSKA (reference sequence). V was cut by 4 bases and J by 5 bases, with 12 bases left in between. This chain's CDR3 is CSATGNADEQYF. In nucleotides, the CDR3 is TGCAGTGCTACAGGGAACGCGGACGAGCAGTACTTC.

For this clonotype: This may come from a read error, since a much larger clone is one base off. This chain connects TRBV20-1 to TRBJ1-4, with D uncertain. Germline CDR1 DFQATT, CDR2 SNEGSKA (reference sequence). There are 14 residues in the CDR3. CDR3 coding DNA: TGCGGTGCTAGAGAGGGATTGACTAATGAAAAACTGTTTTTT. This gives the protein CGAREGLTNEKLFF.

The table lists this clonotype with a count of one. V gene TRBV19 combines with J gene TRBJ2-2, with D tentatively TRBD1 (6 bases). Germline values: CDR1 LNHDA, CDR2 SQIVND (reference sequence). The CDR3 loop spans 14 amino acids. V lost 7 bases, J lost 1 base, and 10 bases lay in between. The CDR3 nucleotides read TGTGCCAGTATCCAGGGACAGAACACCGGGGAGCTGTTTTTT. This gives the protein CASIQGQNTGELFF. Full variable domain (outside the CDR3, taken from reference TRBV19 and TRBJ2-2): DGGITQSPKYLFRKEGQNVTLSCEQNLNHDAMYWYRQDPGQGLRLIYYSQIVNDFQKGDIAEGYSVSREKKESFPLTVTSAQKNPTAFYLCASIQGQNTGELFFGEGSRLTVL.

V is TRBV11-2 and J is TRBJ1-6; unclear D gene. Trimming stripped 4 bases from V and 7 bases from J, with 14 bases between. CDR3 length: 15 amino acids. Per the germline V gene, CDR1 is SGHAT and CDR2 is FQNNGV. The CDR3 reads CASSSQPGPNSPLHF. The CDR3 DNA is TGTGCCAGCAGCTCCCAACCGGGTCCAAATTCACCCCTCCACTTT.

The chain is built from TRBV15 and TRBJ1-4; D is ambiguous. The CDR3 extends over 14 amino acids. Trimming took 1 base from V and 0 from J, leaving 3 bases between them. In germline, CDR1 is LNHNV, CDR2 YYDKDF (reference sequence). This CDR3 reads CATSRAPTNEKLFF. The CDR3 DNA reads TGTGCCACCAGCAGAGCTCCAACTAATGAAAAACTGTTTTTT.

There are many counts of this clonotype. The chain links TRBV12-3 or TRBV12-4 to TRBJ1-5; maybe TRBD1 (6 bases). The ends were cut back, 3 bases at V and 1 base at J, with 7 bases in the middle. The CDR3 is 14 amino acids. The CDR3 sequence: CASSFTGSNQPQHF. In nucleotides, the CDR3 is TGTGCCAGCAGTTTCACAGGGAGCAATCAGCCCCAGCATTTT.

The chain employs TRBV12-3 or TRBV12-4 and TRBJ2-3; D gene ambiguous. This CDR3 contains 14 residues. V was clipped by 3 bases and J by 0 bases, with 7 bases between them. The CDR3 DNA is TGTGCCAGCAGTTTCTATTCTAGCACAGATACGCAGTATTTT. Protein sequence: CASSFYSSTDTQYF.

This clonotype was seen a handful of times. The chain uses TRBV14 and TRBJ2-5; D remains ambiguous. The V gene's germline CDR1 is SGHDN and CDR2 FVKESK. The CDR3 sequence is 13 residues long. Trimming took off 4 bases at V and 5 bases at J, with 11 bases between the two ends. The CDR3 reads CASSPGLWETQYF. CDR3 coding DNA: TGTGCCAGCAGCCCGGGCCTGTGGGAGACCCAGTACTTC.

The chain employs TRBV19 and TRBJ1-4; D ambiguous. This CDR3 has 14 amino acids. Trimming shortened V by 1 base and J by 8 bases, and 11 bases separated the two germline ends. The V gene's germline CDR1 is LNHDA and CDR2 SQIVND (reference sequence). The CDR3 sequence: CASSIGPAGEKLFF. The CDR3 nucleotides read TGTGCCAGTAGTATAGGTCCGGCCGGCGAAAAACTGTTTTTT.

This clonotype was seen only a few times. V is TRBV19 and J is TRBJ1-1, with D possibly being TRBD1 (5 bases). Trimming took off 1 base at V and 0 bases at J, with 15 bases between the two ends. This CDR3 region has 17 residues. Germline V gene sequence: CDR1 LNHDA, CDR2 SQIVND (reference sequence). The CDR3 sequence: CASSIGRGPLLNTEAFF. CDR3 DNA sequence: TGTGCCAGTAGTATAGGGCGGGGACCGCTTTTGAACACTGAAGCTTTCTTT.

This clonotype showed up many times. V gene TRBV18 combines with J gene TRBJ2-7; D possibly corresponds to TRBD2 (6 bases). The CDR3 covers 14 residues. In germline, CDR1 is KGHSH, CDR2 LQKENI. Trimming cost V 3 bases and J 4 bases, with 13 bases left between them. CDR3 coding DNA: TGTGCCAGCTCACCTAGCGGAGGCGTATACGAGCAGTACTTC. Its translation is CASSPSGGVYEQYF.